This is a list of T cell receptor beta chains from one sample in a study of blood T cell repertoires in COVID-19. This table comes from immunoSEQ multiplex PCR, and its TCRdb copy is limited to in-frame clones, with some not included. The repertoire holds over 100,000 clones, with 81% as singletons. Sequencing was performed on peripheral blood. The receptors were gathered from a human donor in a cohort sampled during active COVID-19. Both conserved end residues are part of each CDR3. The order of the fields is J gene, V gene, D gene, clone size, CDR3 protein, CDR3 DNA. The D gene is left open where the match is weak. Clone size is given for some rows only: seen once, a few or many times, or a class if the clone is expanded.

TRBJ2-7 TRBV1 - - CTSSQDPGTGCHEQYF TGCACCAGCAGCCAAGATCCGGGGACAGGGTGCCACGAGCAGTACTTC
TRBJ2-7 TRBV27 TRBD1 - CASSLGTGAYEQYF TGTGCCAGCAGTTTAGGGACAGGGGCGTACGAGCAGTACTTC
TRBJ1-5 TRBV6-5 TRBD1 - CASSYSAGGSQPQHF TGTGCCAGCAGTTACTCGGCAGGGGGCTCTCAGCCCCAGCATTTT
TRBJ1-1 TRBV11-2 - - CASSILDSMNTEAFF TGTGCCAGCAGCATATTAGACAGTATGAACACTGAAGCTTTCTTT
TRBJ2-6 TRBV7-9 TRBD1 - CASRWTGSGANVLTF TGTGCCAGCAGGTGGACAGGATCTGGGGCCAACGTCCTGACTTTC
TRBJ2-1 TRBV7-9 TRBD2 - CASSSSGGVLNEQFF TGTGCCAGCAGCTCCAGCGGGGGGGTCCTCAATGAGCAGTTCTTC
TRBJ2-6 TRBV6-2/TRBV6-3 - - CASSSNRAIKANVLTF TGTGCCAGCAGTAGTAACAGGGCAATCAAGGCCAACGTCCTGACTTTC
TRBJ2-2 TRBV9 TRBD2 - CASSADTYERGTTGELFF TGTGCCAGCAGCGCCGACACTTACGAGCGGGGGACCACCGGGGAGCTGTTTTTT
TRBJ2-5 TRBV25-1 - - CASSEWAGGLAQYF TGTGCCAGCAGTGAATGGGCGGGCGGTTTGGCCCAGTACTTC
TRBJ1-2 TRBV9 - - CASSVVAGPNYGYTF TGTGCCAGCAGCGTAGTAGCAGGGCCGAACTATGGCTACACCTTC
TRBJ1-5 TRBV19 TRBD1 - CASSTGTGSQPQHF TGTGCCAGTAGCACCGGGACAGGGAGTCAGCCCCAGCATTTT
TRBJ2-7 TRBV7-9 - once CASSLEVQGYEQYF TGTGCCAGCAGCTTAGAGGTACAGGGCTACGAGCAGTACTTC
TRBJ1-1 TRBV2 - - CASSNIAAAEAFF TGTGCCAGCAGTAATATAGCCGCCGCTGAAGCTTTCTTT
TRBJ2-1 TRBV28 TRBD1 - CASSPGQRYNEQFF TGTGCCAGCAGTCCGGGACAGCGATACAATGAGCAGTTCTTC
TRBJ1-1 TRBV2 TRBD1 - CASSEPGTGRGTEAFF TGTGCCAGCAGTGAACCCGGGACAGGAAGGGGGACTGAAGCTTTCTTT
TRBJ2-1 TRBV30 - - CAWSGLWRGTVDGRGSYNEQFF TGTGCCTGGAGTGGATTGTGGAGGGGCACGGTTGACGGGAGAGGCTCCTACAATGAGCAGTTCTTC
TRBJ1-6 TRBV9 - - CASSGGPFEDSPLHF TGTGCCAGCAGCGGGGGCCCTTTCGAAGATTCACCCCTCCACTTT
TRBJ1-2 TRBV11-2 - once CASSASVTYGYTF TGTGCCAGCAGCGCTAGTGTTACTTATGGCTACACCTTC
TRBJ2-7 TRBV30 - - CAWGRGSSAGEQYF TGTGCCTGGGGCCGTGGGAGCTCGGCGGGCGAGCAGTACTTC
TRBJ2-7 TRBV28 - once CASRPGTRTSYEQYF TGTGCCAGCAGGCCCGGGACACGGACTTCCTACGAGCAGTACTTC
TRBJ2-3 TRBV11-2 - - CASSHTDTQYF TGTGCCAGCAGCCACACAGATACGCAGTATTTT
TRBJ2-2 TRBV6-4 - - CASRNRAGTGELFF TGTGCCAGCAGGAACAGGGCAGGCACCGGGGAGCTGTTTTTT
TRBJ2-3 TRBV18 - - CASLQGSSTDTQYF TGTGCCAGCCTCCAGGGGTCTAGCACAGATACGCAGTATTTT
TRBJ2-2 TRBV7-2 TRBD1 few CASSLAQGAVGELFF TGTGCCAGCAGCTTAGCGCAGGGGGCGGTCGGGGAGCTGTTTTTT
TRBJ2-3 TRBV7-6 - - CASSEYRDTQYF TGTGCCAGCAGCGAATACAGAGATACGCAGTATTTT
TRBJ1-1 TRBV7-8 TRBD1 - CASSSNYRGREGRNTEAFF TGTGCCAGCAGCTCTAACTACAGGGGGCGTGAGGGAAGAAACACTGAAGCTTTCTTT
TRBJ2-1 TRBV19 TRBD2 few CASSMAGLAGAYNEQFF TGTGCCAGTAGTATGGCCGGACTAGCGGGAGCCTACAATGAGCAGTTCTTC
TRBJ2-3 TRBV4-2 TRBD2 - CASSHDGTSGRTNTDTQYF TGTGCCAGCAGCCACGACGGGACTAGCGGGAGGACGAACACAGATACGCAGTATTTT
TRBJ1-6 TRBV6-6 TRBD1 - CASSPGTADLFIGDSPLHF TGTGCCAGCAGTCCAGGGACAGCGGATCTTTTTATTGGGGATTCACCCCTCCACTTT
TRBJ1-1 TRBV18 TRBD1 once CASSYRDRGVTEAFF TGTGCCAGCTCATACCGGGACAGGGGGGTCACTGAAGCTTTCTTT
TRBJ1-4 TRBV18 - - CASSPRPANEKLFF TGTGCCAGCTCACCACGTCCAGCTAATGAAAAACTGTTTTTT
TRBJ1-4 TRBV4-2 - few CASSQDLSFNEKLFF TGTGCCAGCAGCCAAGATCTTTCCTTTAATGAAAAACTGTTTTTT
TRBJ1-1 TRBV25-1 - - CASSDIRGDTEAFF TGTGCCAGCAGTGATATCAGGGGCGACACTGAAGCTTTCTTT
TRBJ2-7 TRBV6-2/TRBV6-3 - many CASSYSVTVDEQYF TGTGCCAGCAGTTACTCGGTCACAGTAGACGAGCAGTACTTC
TRBJ2-7 TRBV30 TRBD1 - CAWARGRYEQYF TGTGCCTGGGCCAGGGGGCGATACGAGCAGTACTTC
TRBJ1-1 TRBV7-8 TRBD1 - CASSLVTGGWVTEAFF TGTGCCAGCAGCTTAGTGACAGGGGGCTGGGTCACTGAAGCTTTCTTT
TRBJ2-3 TRBV7-6 - - CASSPPEVSTDTQYF TGTGCCAGCAGCCCTCCCGAGGTTAGCACAGATACGCAGTATTTT
TRBJ1-4 TRBV28 - - CASSLGGTGDEKLFF TGTGCCAGCAGTTTAGGGGGGACCGGCGATGAAAAACTGTTTTTT
TRBJ1-2 TRBV6-5 TRBD1 - CASSPGTVDYGYTF TGTGCCAGCAGTCCCGGGACAGTGGACTATGGCTACACCTTC
TRBJ1-4 TRBV6-4 - - CASSDGRIGNEKLFF TGTGCCAGCAGTGATGGCAGGATAGGAAATGAAAAACTGTTTTTT
TRBJ1-2 TRBV3-1/TRBV3-2 - - CASSSAVLDDYTF TGTGCCAGCAGCTCCGCCGTGTTAGATGACTACACCTTC
TRBJ1-6 TRBV3-1/TRBV3-2 TRBD1 - CASRQGRSAPLHF TGTGCCAGCCGACAGGGTCGTTCTGCCCCCCTCCACTTT
TRBJ1-1 TRBV7-8 - - CASSPTLENSEAFF TGTGCCAGCAGCCCTACCTTGGAGAACTCTGAAGCTTTCTTT
TRBJ2-7 TRBV6-2/TRBV6-3 TRBD1 - CASSWGQGSYEQYF TGTGCCAGCAGTTGGGGACAGGGATCCTACGAGCAGTACTTC
TRBJ2-3 TRBV30 - - CAWSVGISGNTDTQYF TGTGCCTGGAGTGTAGGTATCAGCGGAAACACAGATACGCAGTATTTT
TRBJ1-2 TRBV7-2 TRBD1 few CASSQTGVGGYTF TGTGCCAGCAGCCAGACAGGGGTTGGCGGCTACACCTTC
TRBJ2-1 TRBV7-2 - - CASSPTSSSEQFF TGTGCCAGCAGCCCTACTAGTTCGAGTGAGCAGTTCTTC
TRBJ1-2 TRBV20-1 - - CSASPGGNYGYTF TGCAGTGCTAGTCCTGGGGGCAACTATGGCTACACCTTC
TRBJ1-3 TRBV7-6 - - CASSPLAGNTIYF TGTGCCAGCAGCCCCCTAGCGGGGAACACCATATATTTT
TRBJ2-7 TRBV4-2 TRBD1 - CASSPGTGHYEQYF TGTGCCAGCAGCCCCGGGACAGGACACTACGAGCAGTACTTC
TRBJ1-4 TRBV6-5 TRBD1 - CASTPDRGVEKLFF TGTGCCAGCACCCCCGACAGGGGGGTTGAAAAACTGTTTTTT
TRBJ1-1 TRBV27 - - CASSFRSGANTEAFF TGTGCCAGCAGTTTTAGGTCAGGGGCGAACACTGAAGCTTTCTTT
TRBJ1-4 TRBV3-1/TRBV3-2 TRBD1 - CASSKQGAGEKLFF TGTGCCAGCAGCAAACAGGGGGCCGGTGAAAAACTGTTTTTT
TRBJ1-3 TRBV28 - - CASSSSRSGNTIYF TGTGCCAGCAGTTCCTCCCGCTCTGGAAACACCATATATTTT